The 5 T cell receptor beta chains reported below all come from one sample, sequenced in a study of T cells in Graves' hyperthyroidism and ophthalmopathy. RNA transcripts were the template for amplifying TCR beta CDR3 regions. The TCR CDR3 first-round RT-PCR relied on the HTBI primer set. TCRdb ran MiXCR on the multiplex PCR reads and lists one entry per CDR3 protein. The table includes about 600,000 distinct CDR3 sequences, over 12% detected once. Sequencing used blood. These receptors were taken from a woman under 30 with Graves' ophthalmopathy.

This clonotype showed up many times. This sequence joins TRBV7-8 and TRBJ2-1, with 10 bases lining up with TRBD2. This CDR3 is 16 amino acids long. V lost 5 bases to trimming and J lost 0 bases; unmatched junction nucleotides: 4. Germline V CDR1 and CDR2: SGHVS, FQNEAQ. The CDR3 sequence: CASSERTSGSYNEQFF. In DNA, the CDR3 is TGTGCCAGCAGCGAGAGGACTAGCGGCTCCTACAATGAGCAGTTCTTC. The full variable domain, with the rest looked up from reference TRBV7-8 and TRBJ2-1, is GAGVSQSPRYKVAKRGQDVALRCDPISGHVSLFWYQQALGQGPEFLTYFQNEAQLDKSGLPSDRFFAERPEGSVSTLKIQRTQQEDSAVYLCASSERTSGSYNEQFFGPGTRLTVL.

V usage is TRBV20-1 and J usage is TRBJ2-5, with D possibly called TRBD1 or TRBD2 (5 bases each). CDR1 and CDR2 from the germline V gene are DFQATT and SNEGSKA (reference sequence). CDR3 length: 15 residues. Deletions cut 3 bases from V and 7 bases from J, with 21 bases between. This chain's CDR3 is CSARRGRRGNSTQYF. In DNA form, the CDR3 reads TGCAGTGCTAGGAGGGGACGACGGGGTAATTCGACCCAGTACTTC.

This clonotype was counted ten times or more. The chain carries TRBV7-9 and TRBJ1-2, with 8 positions matching TRBD1. The CDR3 extends over 16 amino acids. After removal of 5 bases from V and 8 bases from J, the junction contained 16 bases not matched to a gene. From germline, CDR1 is SEHNR and CDR2 FQNEAQ (reference sequence). The CDR3 here is CASSHRIGQGTRGYTF. The CDR3 DNA sequence: TGTGCCAGCAGCCACCGTATCGGACAGGGCACCAGGGGCTACACCTTC.

This clonotype appeared a few times. This chain connects TRBV19 to TRBJ1-2, with TRBD1 matching over 9 bases. The germline gives CDR1 LNHDA, CDR2 SQIVND (reference sequence). This CDR3 comprises 13 residues. V dropped 3 bases and J dropped 8; count of bases not matched to a gene: 4. This chain's CDR3 is CASSMGQGGGYTF. DNA of the CDR3: TGTGCCAGTAGTATGGGACAGGGAGGCGGCTACACCTTC.

The chain recombines TRBV20-1 with TRBJ1-3, with unresolved D. CDR3 length: 13 amino acids. Trimming cost V 3 bases and J 0 bases, with 6 bases left between them. The germline V gene encodes CDR1 DFQATT and CDR2 SNEGSKA (reference sequence). The CDR3 sequence is CSARRVSGNTIYF. The CDR3 region has the DNA TGCAGTGCTAGGCGCGTCTCTGGAAACACCATATATTTT.